The source of this T cell receptor (beta chain) is a study of CD8+CD57+ T cells in acquired aplastic anemia. Overall study context: Sorted CD4+ and CD8+ cells gave a mean 3.2 ug DNA, range about 0.19 to 27.4 ug. Study-level points and caveats: Around 30 sequences, all CD8+ CDR3, were shared between patients and controls. Simpson's diversity of CD8+ cells was not significantly different in patients compared with controls.

Patients chosen for sequencing had CD8+CD57+ cells that had expanded, as shown by flow cytometry. The germline V gene has CDR1 SGHRS and CDR2 YFSETQ. The J segment lost 12 bases and the V segment lost 5 bases, leaving 12 bases of the junction unmatched. The CDR3 has 14 residues. Both TCR beta VDJ combination and CDR3 sequence profiling were carried out. Genomic DNA was the template for this profiling. Using its own MiXCR run on the reads, TCRdb lists one record per CDR3 protein. The table has 200,000 to 250,000 distinct CDR3 sequences, roughly 60% seen once. Notes on this clonotype: Its target is unknown.

This sequence joins TRBV5-1 and TRBJ1-2; 11 bases are shared with TRBD1. Sequencing was done on a sample of sorted CD4+, CD8+, or CD8+CD57+ T cells (not recorded which) from PBMCs. The sequence derives from a human donor with aplastic anemia. CDR3 amino acids: CASREGTGGYGNTF. As DNA, the CDR3 is TGCGCCAGCAGAGAAGGGACAGGGGGTTATGGAAACACCTTC.